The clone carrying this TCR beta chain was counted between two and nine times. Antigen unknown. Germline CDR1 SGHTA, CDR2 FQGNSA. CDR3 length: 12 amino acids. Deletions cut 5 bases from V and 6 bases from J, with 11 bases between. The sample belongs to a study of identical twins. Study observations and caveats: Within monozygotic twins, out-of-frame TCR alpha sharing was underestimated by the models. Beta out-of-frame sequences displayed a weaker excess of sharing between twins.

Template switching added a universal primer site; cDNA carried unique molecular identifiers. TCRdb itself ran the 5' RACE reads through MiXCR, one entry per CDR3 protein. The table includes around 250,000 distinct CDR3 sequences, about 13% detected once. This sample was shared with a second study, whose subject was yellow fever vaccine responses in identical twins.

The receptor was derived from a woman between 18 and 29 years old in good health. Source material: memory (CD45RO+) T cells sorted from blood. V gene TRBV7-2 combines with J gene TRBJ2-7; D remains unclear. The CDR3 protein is CASSQSESEQYF. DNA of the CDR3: TGTGCCAGCAGCCAGTCGGAGAGCGAGCAGTACTTC. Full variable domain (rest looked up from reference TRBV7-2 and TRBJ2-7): GAGVSQSPSNKVTEKGKDVELRCDPISGHTALYWYRQSLGQGLEFLIYFQGNSAPDKSGLPSDRFSAERTGGSVSTLTIQRTQQEDSAVYLCASSQSESEQYFGPGTRLTVT.